The sequence of this TCR beta chain was determined in a study of identical twins (dated by TCRdb to between 2015 and 2016). Study-level background: TCR alpha and beta repertoires from monozygotic twins, unrelated adults of various ages and cord blood were deep-sequenced to test whether fetal clonotypes persist. Replicate twin experiments were performed at different times using different library preparation protocols to rule out contamination. Broad study findings and their caveats: Because the same donors could not be followed over many years, the conclusions relied on cross-sectional statistical analysis. Compared with coincidental sharing between unrelated individuals, out-of-frame TCR alpha sequences shared between twins had an excess of sequences with low generation probability. Recombination models systematically underestimated out-of-frame TCR alpha sharing in monozygotic twins but agreed with sharing between unrelated individuals. In beta out-of-frame sequences, excess twin sharing was weaker, because having fewer shared sequences lowered the signal-to-noise ratio. Invariant T cells such as MAIT and iNKT could partly confound zero-insertion analyses, though diverse VJ usage argued against this for most clonotypes. Abundant cord blood beta clonotypes carried fewer insertions; young adult naive repertoires showed a weaker similar trend, while memory repertoires showed none.

Libraries were prepared through 5' RACE. The sample was run on an Illumina HiSeq 2000. A universal primer binding site was added through template switching, and the final cDNA carried a unique molecular identifier so that TCR cDNA molecules could be counted accurately. First-strand cDNA for TCR alpha and beta chains was synthesized from specific primers in the conserved constant-segment region. To control for contamination, every cDNA library carried two barcodes: a SMART-Mk sample barcode plus Illumina barcodes. TruSeq adapter sequences and Illumina sample barcodes were added in two successive PCR steps. The Illumina HiSeq platform was used with custom primers to sequence TCR alpha and beta cDNA libraries. The original methods were these. Unique molecular identifiers were extracted from raw reads with MiGEC, and CDR3 positions were determined with MiXCR. For each individual, recombination models were inferred using an EM algorithm with the repgenHMM and IGoR tools. The tcR package in R was used for shared clonotype analysis, with sharing normalized by the product of cloneset sizes. To study raw recombination without the effects of thymic and clonal selection, out-of-frame nonproductive sequences were analyzed. TCRdb passed the public sequencing reads through fastp at Q25 and MiXCR, retaining productive beta sequences. Rows matching on CDR3 protein sequence are summarized as one entry with the most common DNA and genes. The V and J calls, along with clone size, are taken from TCRdb and not from the paper's own processing. This sample has 420,000 or so distinct CDR3 sequences in its table, and 18% of those were observed once. Of the sample, more than 10% falls within the top ten clones.

Only healthy Caucasian donors were included. The study also sequenced three unrelated non-twin adults: a male aged 18 to 30, a male aged 50 to 60 and a female aged 50 to 60. Using Miltenyi CD45RO+ enrichment and human naive T-cell isolation kits, memory (CD45RO+) and naive T cells were isolated from PBMC. A distance of 19 bases separates the germline ends of V and J, which lose 7 bases and 0 bases respectively. The CDR3 runs 17 amino acids, cysteine and phenylalanine included. Only the CDR3 part of the read is kept: 51 bases, read in frame from the first base. Of note for this clonotype: What antigen it recognizes has not been identified. Base-call qualities are not available, and no considerably larger clone is one nucleotide away.

The TCR sequence derives from a man between 50 and 59 years old in good health. The chain uses TRBV12-3 or TRBV12-4 and TRBJ2-1, with TRBD2 perhaps the D gene, on 7 matching bases. Input material: naive T cells sorted from blood. In light of the paper, this sample's cell subset or site label describes: cells isolated with a human naive T-cell isolation kit. The DNA sequence is as follows: TGTGCCAGCACCCGCGCGGGGGACACTAGCTCCTACAATGAGCAGTTCTTC. This translates into CASTRAGDTSSYNEQFF.